This T cell receptor beta chain was identified in a study of blood T cell repertoires in COVID-19. Produced via immunoSEQ multiplex PCR; TCRdb's table is partial and in-frame only. Among some 70,000 clones listed, more than 65% were seen once. CDR3 length: 14 residues. Germline CDR1 reads LGHNT; CDR2 reads FRNRAP. For this clone: The junction does not match germline at one end; this may be a read error.

This sequence originates from a woman aged 50 to 60 with acute or convalescent COVID-19. The V gene is TRBV12-5, the J gene TRBJ2-1; 9 nucleotides line up with TRBD2. The sample taken for sequencing was peripheral blood. DNA of the CDR3: TGCGCTAGTGGTTTCGGCGGGGGGGCTAGTGAGCAGTTCTTC. Its translation: CASGFGGGASEQFF.